This is a list of T cell receptor beta chains from one sample in a study of cytomegalovirus exposure and HLA in healthy donors. TCRdb keeps only in-frame clones here, not all; method: immunoSEQ multiplex PCR. The sample consists of under 150,000 clones, approximately 85% of them appearing once. Sequences were obtained from PBMCs. Receptor source: a boy between 5 and 17 years old in good health and CMV-seronegative. The conserved cysteine and the conserved F or W are not part of the CDR3 here. Fields, in order: J gene, V gene, CDR3 protein.

J gene: TRBJ2-3
V gene: TRBV19
CDR3 protein: ASSIGTGADTQY

J gene: TRBJ2-7
V gene: TRBV29-1
CDR3 protein: SVELRQGYEQY

J gene: TRBJ2-1
V gene: TRBV11-3
CDR3 protein: ASSPQRGGLNEQF

J gene: TRBJ1-1
V gene: TRBV5-6
CDR3 protein: ASSLTHRNMNTEAF

J gene: TRBJ1-2
V gene: TRBV5-1
CDR3 protein: ASSSTLQGANGYT

J gene: TRBJ1-5
V gene: TRBV5-4
CDR3 protein: ASSLDPGRGQPQH

J gene: TRBJ2-3
V gene: TRBV14
CDR3 protein: ASSLRLARDTQY

J gene: TRBJ2-3
V gene: TRBV15
CDR3 protein: ATSSRGLAGGSTDTQY

J gene: TRBJ1-3
V gene: TRBV19
CDR3 protein: ASTQISGNTIY

J gene: TRBJ1-4
V gene: TRBV30
CDR3 protein: AWSVPGGEKLF

J gene: TRBJ2-4
V gene: TRBV4-2
CDR3 protein: ASSQGGPSGSLAKNIQY

J gene: TRBJ2-3
V gene: TRBV29-1
CDR3 protein: SVVSGDTGTDTQY

J gene: TRBJ1-1
V gene: TRBV7-8
CDR3 protein: ASTLEGAWGTEAF

J gene: TRBJ2-5
V gene: TRBV5-1
CDR3 protein: ASSLSGQGETQY

J gene: TRBJ1-5
V gene: TRBV19
CDR3 protein: ASSNAYQPQH

J gene: TRBJ2-5
V gene: TRBV5-4
CDR3 protein: ASSLGQGNQETQY

J gene: TRBJ2-2
V gene: TRBV6-5
CDR3 protein: ASSYRQGVRTGELF

J gene: TRBJ2-1
V gene: TRBV10-1
CDR3 protein: ASSPTSGRLHEQF

J gene: TRBJ2-2
V gene: TRBV4-3
CDR3 protein: ASSQDLGRGRERDTGELF

J gene: TRBJ2-7
V gene: TRBV9
CDR3 protein: ASSSGRGAYEQY

J gene: TRBJ2-7
V gene: TRBV7-9
CDR3 protein: ASNDPRAVEGEQY

J gene: TRBJ2-5
V gene: TRBV5-1
CDR3 protein: ASSFKRGQGSGETQY

J gene: TRBJ1-2
V gene: TRBV19
CDR3 protein: ASSLGGYGYT